These 30 T cell receptor beta chains were all obtained from the same sample, sequenced in a study of T cells in Graves' hyperthyroidism and ophthalmopathy. Amplified TCR beta CDR3 regions came from RNA transcripts. A set of HTBI primers served as the primers for a first-round RT-PCR of the TCR CDR3. One entry per CDR3 protein results from TCRdb running MiXCR on the multiplex PCR reads. The table records roughly 580,000 distinct CDR3 sequences, roughly 50% of them present only once. Sequencing was done on a sample of peripheral blood or thyroid tissue (not recorded which). The receptors were gathered from a woman under 30 with Graves' hyperthyroidism.

V gene TRBV25-1 combines with J gene TRBJ2-5; a possible D gene is TRBD2 (6 bases). The ends were cut back, 2 bases at V and 0 bases at J, with 19 bases in the middle. CDR1 MGHDK and CDR2 SYGVNS come from the germline V gene. This CDR3 contains 18 residues. CDR3 sequence reads: CASSEDDSVAAHQETQYF. The CDR3 DNA sequence: TGTGCCAGCAGTGAAGATGATTCGGTAGCGGCCCACCAAGAGACCCAGTACTTC.

This clonotype was counted many times. V and J are TRBV7-8 and TRBJ1-2, with a tentative D call TRBD1 (6 bases). The germline CDR1 and CDR2 sequences are SGHVS and FQNEAQ. The V end was cut by 1 base, the J end by 4 bases, with 10 bases between. This CDR3 comprises 14 residues. CDR3 residues: CASSLEQGPYGYTF. The CDR3 DNA sequence: TGTGCCAGCAGCTTAGAACAGGGCCCCTATGGCTACACCTTC.

A word on this clonotype: Here the CDR3 omits its conserved ending phenylalanine or tryptophan, so a read error is the likely source. No DNA is shown, since the ends of the CDR3 on it are uncertain; the CDR3 is the one TCRdb lists. The chain combines TRBV20-1 with TRBJ2-5. Germline V gives CDR1 DFQATT, CDR2 SNEGSKA (reference sequence). The CDR3 has 8 residues if both end residues are counted. The CDR3 loop reads CSARLRDY.

This clonotype was counted many times. V gene TRBV24-1 combines with J gene TRBJ2-7; D gene ambiguous. Trimming took off 2 bases at V and 12 bases at J, with 10 bases between the two ends. CDR3 length: 11 amino acids. Germline loops: CDR1 KGHDR, CDR2 SFDVKD. The CDR3: CATSDSTKWYF. CDR3 coding DNA: TGTGCCACCAGTGATTCGACGAAGTGGTACTTC.

This chain uses TRBV5-1 with TRBJ1-2; 8 nucleotides match TRBD1. The V gene end was trimmed by 3 bases and the J gene end by 9 bases; junction bases not matched to a gene: 4. The CDR3 sequence is 12 residues long. Germline loops: CDR1 SGHRS, CDR2 YFSETQ. The CDR3 is CASSWGTGSYTF. Here the CDR3 DNA reads TGCGCCAGCAGCTGGGGGACAGGAAGCTACACCTTC. The full variable domain, in which reference TRBV5-1 and TRBJ1-2 provide the parts outside the CDR3, is KAGVTQTPRYLIKTRGQQVTLSCSPISGHRSVSWYQQTPGQGLQFLFEYFSETQRNKGNFPGRFSGRQFSNSRSEMNVSTLELGDSALYLCASSWGTGSYTFGSGTRLTVV.

On this clonotype: This may come from a read error, since a much larger clone is one base off. The J gene is TRBJ2-5, the V gene TRBV7-3, with D tentatively TRBD1 (5 bases). Looked up from germline, CDR1 is SGHTA and CDR2 is FQGTGA. The CDR3 sequence is 14 residues long. The CDR3, as DNA: TGTGCCAGCAGCTTAGCGGTCGGACAAGGGACCCAGTACTTC. Translation gives CASSLAVGQGTQYF.

This clonotype was counted at least ten times. The chain recombines TRBV15 with TRBJ1-3; D uncertain. This CDR3 has 15 residues. Germline CDR1 LNHNV, CDR2 YYDKDF (reference sequence). V gave up 0 bases and J gave up 0 bases, with 6 bases separating them. The CDR3 sequence: CATSRDLGSGNTIYF. In DNA form, the CDR3 reads TGTGCCACCAGCAGAGATCTGGGCTCTGGAAACACCATATATTTT. Based on the CDR3 plus reference TRBV15 and TRBJ1-3, the full variable domain is DAMVIQNPRYQVTQFGKPVTLSCSQTLNHNVMYWYQQKSSQAPKLLFHYYDKDFNNEADTPDNFQSRRPNTSFCFLDIRSPGLGDTAMYLCATSRDLGSGNTIYFGEGSWLTVV.

The J gene is TRBJ1-2, the V gene TRBV7-6; 9 nucleotides match TRBD1. The V gene's germline CDR1 is SGHVS and CDR2 FNYEAQ. J gave up 7 bases and V 4 bases, and 7 bases lay outside the gene matches. The CDR3 is made up of 14 amino acids. CDR3 sequence (DNA): TGTGCCAGCAGCTGGGGACAGGGAGAGGTTGGCTACACCTTC. This sequence encodes CASSWGQGEVGYTF.

The chain carries TRBV2 and TRBJ1-5; D might be TRBD1 (5 bases). The CDR3 is 14 amino acids. CDR1 and CDR2 from the germline V gene are SNHLY and FYNNEI. Trimming took 3 bases from V and 7 from J, leaving 13 bases between them. The CDR3 sequence is CASSDWGVGQPQHF. DNA for the CDR3: TGTGCCAGCAGTGACTGGGGGGTGGGACAGCCCCAGCATTTT.

The rearrangement joins TRBV19 to TRBJ2-7, with D perhaps TRBD1 or TRBD2 (5 bases each). This CDR3 is built from 15 residues. In germline, CDR1 is LNHDA, CDR2 SQIVND (reference sequence). Trimming removed 3 bases from V and 6 bases from J, with 18 bases in between. The CDR3 sequence: CASSIVGTWVAEQYF. The CDR3 DNA follows: TGTGCCAGTAGTATTGTGGGGACGTGGGTGGCCGAGCAGTACTTC.

This clonotype was seen more than once but under ten times. An end of the junction does not agree with germline; a read error may underlie this. This chain links TRBV7-9 with TRBJ2-7; 9 nucleotides match TRBD2. Per the germline V gene, CDR1 is SEHNR and CDR2 is FQNEAQ (reference sequence). The CDR3 totals 19 residues. The CDR3 sequence: CASSPLRWPQAGGRSTKHF. The CDR3 DNA reads as TGTGCCAGCAGCCCCCTCAGGTGGCCCCAAGCGGGAGGCCGGTCTACGAAGCACTTC.

This clonotype was seen a few times. The chain combines TRBV20-1 with TRBJ1-5; 7 bases agree with TRBD1. With 5 bases clipped from V and 1 base from J, the junction kept 5 bases outside the gene matches. Germline CDR1 and CDR2: DFQATT and SNEGSKA (reference sequence). CDR3 length equals 14 residues. The CDR3 nucleotides are TGCAGTGCTGGACCGACAGGGAGCAATCAGCCCCAGCATTTT. This sequence encodes CSAGPTGSNQPQHF.

This clonotype was counted many times. V is TRBV29-1 and J is TRBJ2-2; 8 nucleotides match TRBD1. The germline V gene has CDR1 SQVTM and CDR2 ANQGSEA. The CDR3 has 14 residues. V shed 1 base, J shed 5 bases, and the junction held 3 bases outside the gene matches. The CDR3 loop is CSVEVDRVTGELFF. Written as DNA, the CDR3 is TGCAGCGTTGAAGTGGACAGGGTAACCGGGGAGCTGTTTTTT.

Regarding this clonotype: The junction and the germline gene differ at one end; a read error may be behind it. The J gene is TRBJ1-2, the V gene TRBV7-3; D perhaps matches TRBD1 (6 bases). The CDR3 has 18 residues. Germline V gene lookup returns CDR1 SGHTA and CDR2 FQGTGA. The CDR3 here is CASSLNWDTRLANYGHTF. As DNA, the CDR3 is TGTGCCAGCAGCTTAAACTGGGACACCCGATTAGCTAACTATGGCCACACCTTC.

This clonotype has at least ten counts. The rearrangement joins TRBV7-2 to TRBJ1-2; D remains unclear. The CDR3 is 14 residues long. Trimming removed 1 base at V and 6 bases at J, with 12 bases between. The germline V gene has CDR1 SGHTA and CDR2 FQGNSA. The CDR3 nucleotides are TGTGCCAGCAGCTTAGAACAGCGGGCGGATGGCTACACCTTC. Translating gives CASSLEQRADGYTF. The full variable domain, completed using reference TRBV7-2 and TRBJ1-2, is GAGVSQSPSNKVTEKGKDVELRCDPISGHTALYWYRQSLGQGLEFLIYFQGNSAPDKSGLPSDRFSAERTGGSVSTLTIQRTQQEDSAVYLCASSLEQRADGYTFGSGTRLTVV.

The V and J genes are TRBV29-1 and TRBJ2-2; D ambiguous. There are 12 residues in the CDR3. Germline loops: CDR1 SQVTM, CDR2 ANQGSEA. Trimming removed 5 bases at V and 5 bases at J, with 9 bases between. CDR3 DNA: TGCAGCGTTCGGACGGATACCGGGGAGCTGTTTTTT. This codes for CSVRTDTGELFF.

J is TRBJ2-5 and V is TRBV10-3; 7 bases align to TRBD1. Germline CDR1 is ENHRY and CDR2 is SYGVKD. The CDR3 covers 12 residues. V was clipped by 10 bases and J by 3 bases; unmatched bases: 5. The CDR3 nucleotides are TGTGCCAGCGAGGGGGCAAAAGAGACCCAGTACTTC. The encoded protein is CASEGAKETQYF.

This clonotype was seen a handful of times. The chain combines TRBV19 with TRBJ1-6; maybe TRBD1 (5 bases). This CDR3 contains 15 residues. V was clipped by 6 bases and J by 4 bases, with 13 bases between them. Germline CDR1 reads LNHDA; CDR2 reads SQIVND (reference sequence). The CDR3 sequence is CASSYQRGYNSPLHF. Written as DNA, the CDR3 is TGTGCCAGTAGCTACCAACGGGGGTATAATTCACCCCTCCACTTT. The whole variable domain, remainder taken from reference TRBV19 and TRBJ1-6, is DGGITQSPKYLFRKEGQNVTLSCEQNLNHDAMYWYRQDPGQGLRLIYYSQIVNDFQKGDIAEGYSVSREKKESFPLTVTSAQKNPTAFYLCASSYQRGYNSPLHFGNGTRLTVT.

The table lists this clonotype with many counts. V usage is TRBV6-5 and J usage is TRBJ1-2; TRBD1 is a possible D gene (5 bases). Germline V lookup: CDR1 MNHEY, CDR2 SVGAGI. The length of the CDR3 is 14 residues. Trimming removed 8 bases from V and 3 bases from J, with 16 bases in between. CDR3 region: CASGLYGRDYGYTF. CDR3 in DNA: TGTGCCAGCGGTTTGTACGGCAGGGACTATGGCTACACCTTC.

The genes are TRBV11-1 and TRBJ2-5; D possibly corresponds to TRBD2 (6 bases). The V gene's germline CDR1 is SGHAT and CDR2 FQDESV (reference sequence). V lost 7 bases to trimming and J lost 4 bases, with 19 bases between them. The CDR3 sequence is 15 residues long. The CDR3 loop reads CASTFVGGPVETQYF. Here the CDR3 DNA reads TGTGCCAGCACATTCGTCGGAGGGCCGGTAGAGACCCAGTACTTC.

Only a few counts were recorded for this clonotype. CDR3 amino acids: CASSLEGTSVTEQYF. In DNA form, the CDR3 reads TGTGCCAGCAGCTTAGAAGGGACTAGCGTTACCGAGCAGTACTTC. The genes are TRBV7-9 and TRBJ2-7, with 10 bases matching TRBD2. Looked up from germline, CDR1 is SEHNR and CDR2 is FQNEAQ (reference sequence). Germline trimming cut 1 base from V and 6 bases from J; bases unmatched to any gene: 6. The CDR3 totals 15 residues.

V and J are TRBV10-3 and TRBJ1-4, with D unresolved. CDR3 size: 13 residues. Trimming took 2 bases from V and 4 from J, leaving 5 bases between them. Germline CDR1 reads ENHRY; CDR2 reads SYGVKD. The CDR3 nucleotides read TGTGCCATCAGTGAGGGCGGTAATGAAAAACTGTTTTTT. It translates to CAISEGGNEKLFF.

The chain links TRBV11-2 to TRBJ2-5; D remains unclear. CDR3 size: 12 residues. Trimming left V 5 bases short and J 5 bases short, with 9 bases between. Looked up from germline, CDR1 is SGHAT and CDR2 is FQNNGV. CDR3 in DNA: TGTGCCAGCAGCGATGACTGGGAGACCCAGTACTTC. Translated, it gives CASSDDWETQYF.

This clonotype came up many times. The chain uses TRBV24-1 and TRBJ2-2, with 8 positions matching TRBD2. The trim removed 1 base at V and 3 bases at J, leaving 0 bases unmatched. CDR3 length equals 15 residues. The germline V gene encodes CDR1 KGHDR and CDR2 SFDVKD. CDR3 residues: CATSDLAGDTGELFF. The CDR3 DNA sequence: TGTGCCACCAGTGATTTAGCGGGAGACACCGGGGAGCTGTTTTTT.

This clonotype was counted a single time. This clone may be a read error of a much larger clone one base away. V and J are TRBV29-1 and TRBJ2-2, with D possibly matching TRBD2 (5 bases). The CDR3 is made up of 14 amino acids. V was cut by 6 bases and J by 6 bases, with 17 bases left in between. Germline V gene lookup returns CDR1 SQVTM and CDR2 ANQGSEA. DNA of the CDR3: TGCAGCGTCGGAACTAGGAGGTCGGCCGGGGAGCTGTTTTTT. As protein: CSVGTRRSAGELFF.

The chain is built from TRBV29-1 and TRBJ1-4; maybe TRBD1 (6 bases). Trimming stripped 3 bases from V and 8 bases from J, with 25 bases between. This CDR3 spans 17 amino acids. The germline V gene encodes CDR1 SQVTM and CDR2 ANQGSEA. Written as DNA, the CDR3 is TGCAGCGTTGAGCTCCCATGGTCGGCCGGGGGCAAAGAAAAACTGTTTTTT. Its protein is CSVELPWSAGGKEKLFF.

The J gene is TRBJ2-5, the V gene TRBV11-3; 8 bases map to TRBD2. Trimming cost V 0 bases and J 0 bases; bases outside gene matches: 6. The length of the CDR3 is 17 residues. The germline gives CDR1 SGHNT, CDR2 YENEEA. The CDR3 bases are TGTGCCAGCAGCTTAGATCGATATAGCGGGAACCAAGAGACCCAGTACTTC. Amino acids: CASSLDRYSGNQETQYF.

Points on this clonotype: Germline is not matched at one junction end, which may reflect a read error. CDR3 sequence (DNA): TGTGCCAGTAGTGCGGGCGATTTCTATGCCTTC. Its translation: CASSAGDFYAF. V usage is TRBV19 and J usage is TRBJ1-2; no clear D gene. Germline V CDR1 and CDR2: LNHDA, SQIVND (reference sequence). The length of the CDR3 is 11 residues. Full variable domain (remainder filled in from reference TRBV19 and TRBJ1-2): DGGITQSPKYLFRKEGQNVTLSCEQNLNHDAMYWYRQDPGQGLRLIYYSQIVNDFQKGDIAEGYSVSREKKESFPLTVTSAQKNPTAFYLCASSAGDFYAFGSGTRLTVV.

This chain joins TRBV6-4 and TRBJ2-2, with 8 bases aligning to TRBD2. V shed 0 bases and J 4 bases; nucleotides not matched to a gene: 1. The V gene's germline CDR1 is MRHNA and CDR2 SNTAGT. There are 15 residues in the CDR3. As DNA, the CDR3 is TGTGCCAGCAGTGACTCCGCGGGGGGCACCGGGGAGCTGTTTTTT. Translation: CASSDSAGGTGELFF.

This clonotype occurred a few times. The rearrangement uses TRBV7-2 and TRBJ1-5, with D hard to call. Germline V lookup: CDR1 SGHTA, CDR2 FQGNSA. The CDR3 runs 15 residues. Trimming left V 5 bases short and J 6 bases short, with 17 bases between. CDR3 amino acids: CASSQGGSAGQPQHF. Here the CDR3 DNA reads TGTGCCAGCAGCCAAGGTGGATCTGCGGGTCAGCCCCAGCATTTT.